This TCR beta chain was observed in a study of blood T cell repertoires in COVID-19. Study summary: PBMCs, B-cell-depleted T cells, or T cells were the source of the cDNA or gDNA that made up the material.

CDR1 MNHEY and CDR2 SVGAGI come from the germline V gene. With 9 bases clipped from V and 4 bases from J, the junction kept 7 bases outside the gene matches. The CDR3 is made up of 13 amino acids. Methods used by the authors: Using reference gene primer amplification, nucleated cell counts were estimated. Profiled with immunoSEQ multiplex PCR; TCRdb holds only in-frame clones, not every one. Clonal size and the V and J genes are those of that table, whereas D and trimming came from the DNA. This repertoire shows fewer than 150,000 clones, around nine tenths found once; its top ten account for about 10%.

The TCR originated in a man in his fifties or sixties with active or convalescent COVID-19. The rearrangement uses TRBV6-5 and TRBJ2-5; 8 bases agree with TRBD1. The specimen sequenced was peripheral blood. DNA of the CDR3: TGTGCCAGTGAGACAGGGGTGAGAGAGACCCAGTACTTC. Translated: CASETGVRETQYF.